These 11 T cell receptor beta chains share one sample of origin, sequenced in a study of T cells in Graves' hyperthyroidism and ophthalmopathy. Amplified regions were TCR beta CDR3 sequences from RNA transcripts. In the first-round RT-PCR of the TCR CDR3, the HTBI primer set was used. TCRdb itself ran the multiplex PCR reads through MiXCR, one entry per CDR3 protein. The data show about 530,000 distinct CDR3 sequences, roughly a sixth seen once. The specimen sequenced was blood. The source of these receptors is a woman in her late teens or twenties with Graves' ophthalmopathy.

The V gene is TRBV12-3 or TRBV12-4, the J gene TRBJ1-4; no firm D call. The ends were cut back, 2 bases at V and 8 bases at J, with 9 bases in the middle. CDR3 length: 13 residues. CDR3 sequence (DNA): TGTGCCAGCAGTTTAAACGTAAGGGAAAAACTGTTTTTT. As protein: CASSLNVREKLFF.

In DNA, the CDR3 is TGTGCCAGCAGTTTGAGCGTCGCTAGCGGGAGAAGGAGGTGGGAGACCCAGTACTTC. As protein: CASSLSVASGRRRWETQYF. The chain is built from TRBV28 and TRBJ2-5; 10 nucleotides align to TRBD2. The ends lost 3 bases at V and 5 bases at J; junction bases unmatched: 18. Per the germline V gene, CDR1 is MDHEN and CDR2 is SYDVKM. The CDR3 has 19 residues.

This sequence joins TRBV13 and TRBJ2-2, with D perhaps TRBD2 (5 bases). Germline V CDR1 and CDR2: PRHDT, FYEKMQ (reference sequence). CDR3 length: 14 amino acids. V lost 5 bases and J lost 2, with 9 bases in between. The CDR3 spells CASSPGINTGELFF. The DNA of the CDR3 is TGTGCCAGCAGCCCGGGAATTAACACCGGGGAGCTGTTTTTT. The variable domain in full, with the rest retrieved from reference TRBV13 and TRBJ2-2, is AAGVIQSPRHLIKEKRETATLKCYPIPRHDTVYWYQQGPGQDPQFLISFYEKMQSDKGSIPDRFSAQQFSDYHSELNMSSLELGDSALYFCASSPGINTGELFFGEGSRLTVL.

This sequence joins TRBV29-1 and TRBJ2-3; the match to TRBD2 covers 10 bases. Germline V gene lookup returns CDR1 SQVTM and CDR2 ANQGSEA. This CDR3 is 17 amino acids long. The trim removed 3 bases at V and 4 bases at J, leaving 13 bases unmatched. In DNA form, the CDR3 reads TGCAGCGTTGACGCCGCAGCGGGAGGGCGGGATCCAGATACGCAGTATTTT. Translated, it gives CSVDAAAGGRDPDTQYF.

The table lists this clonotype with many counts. The CDR3 sequence: CASSLAPGTGGNEQYF. As DNA, the CDR3 is TGTGCCAGCAGTTTAGCGCCCGGGACAGGGGGCAACGAGCAGTACTTC. The chain couples TRBV28 to TRBJ2-7; 12 nucleotides match TRBD1. CDR1 is MDHEN, CDR2 SYDVKM, per germline. The CDR3 loop spans 16 amino acids. V lost 2 bases to trimming and J lost 5 bases; unmatched junction nucleotides: 7.

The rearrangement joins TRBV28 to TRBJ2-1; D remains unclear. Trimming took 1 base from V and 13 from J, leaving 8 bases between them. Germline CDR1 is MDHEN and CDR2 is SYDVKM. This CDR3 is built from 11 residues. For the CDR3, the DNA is TGTGCCAGCAGTTTATCAGGTTATCAGTTCTTC. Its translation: CASSLSGYQFF. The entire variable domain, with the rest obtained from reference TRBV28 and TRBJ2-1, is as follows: DVKVTQSSRYLVKRTGEKVFLECVQDMDHENMFWYRQDPGLGLRLIYFSYDVKMKEKGDIPEGYSVSREKKERFSLILESASTNQTSMYLCASSLSGYQFFGPGTRLTVL.

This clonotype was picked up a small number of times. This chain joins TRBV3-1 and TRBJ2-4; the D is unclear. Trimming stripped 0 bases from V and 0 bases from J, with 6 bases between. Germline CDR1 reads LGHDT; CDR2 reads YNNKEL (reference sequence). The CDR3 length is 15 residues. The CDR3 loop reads CASSQDIIAKNIQYF. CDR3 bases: TGTGCCAGCAGCCAAGATATAATAGCCAAAAACATTCAGTACTTC.

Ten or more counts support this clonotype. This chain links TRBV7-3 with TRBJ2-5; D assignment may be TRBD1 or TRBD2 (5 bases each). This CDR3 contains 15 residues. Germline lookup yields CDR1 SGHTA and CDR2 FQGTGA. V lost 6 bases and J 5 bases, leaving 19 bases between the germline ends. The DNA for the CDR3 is TGTGCCAGCAGTTCTACCGGGACCCCGGGGGAGACCCAGTACTTC. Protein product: CASSSTGTPGETQYF.

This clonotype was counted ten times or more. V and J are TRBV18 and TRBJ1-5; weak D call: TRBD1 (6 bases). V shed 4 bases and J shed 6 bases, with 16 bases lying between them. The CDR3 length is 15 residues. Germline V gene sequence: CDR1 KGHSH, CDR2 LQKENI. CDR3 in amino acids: CASSLQPRGVQPQHF. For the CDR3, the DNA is TGTGCCAGCTCACTACAACCCAGGGGAGTTCAGCCCCAGCATTTT.

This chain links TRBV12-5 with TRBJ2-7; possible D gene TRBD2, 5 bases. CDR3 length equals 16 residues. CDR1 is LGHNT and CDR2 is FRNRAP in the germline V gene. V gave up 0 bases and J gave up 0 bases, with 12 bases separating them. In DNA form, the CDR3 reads TGTGCTAGTGGTTTGGTAGGAGGTTGGGGCTCCTACGAGCAGTACTTC. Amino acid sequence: CASGLVGGWGSYEQYF.

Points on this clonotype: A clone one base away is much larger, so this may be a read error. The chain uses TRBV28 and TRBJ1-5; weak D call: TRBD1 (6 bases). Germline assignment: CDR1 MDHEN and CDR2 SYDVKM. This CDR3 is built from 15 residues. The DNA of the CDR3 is TGTGTCAGCAGTAACAGGGACAAAGAGACACAGCCCCAGCATTTT. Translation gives CVSSNRDKETQPQHF.